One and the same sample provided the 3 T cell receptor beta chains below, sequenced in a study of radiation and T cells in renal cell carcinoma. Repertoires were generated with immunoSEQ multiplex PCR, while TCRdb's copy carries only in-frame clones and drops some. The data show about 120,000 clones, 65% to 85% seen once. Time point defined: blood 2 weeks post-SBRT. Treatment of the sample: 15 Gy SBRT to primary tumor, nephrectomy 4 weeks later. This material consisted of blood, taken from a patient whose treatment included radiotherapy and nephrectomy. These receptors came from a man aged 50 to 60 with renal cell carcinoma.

The DNA for the CDR3 is TGTGCCAGCAGTTTATTAGGCAGGGCCTACGAGCAGTACTTC. As protein: CASSLLGRAYEQYF. The chain uses TRBV28 and TRBJ2-7; a weak D match, TRBD1 (5 bases). There are 14 residues in the CDR3. Trimming stripped 1 base from V and 2 bases from J, with 9 bases between. Germline values: CDR1 MDHEN, CDR2 SYDVKM.

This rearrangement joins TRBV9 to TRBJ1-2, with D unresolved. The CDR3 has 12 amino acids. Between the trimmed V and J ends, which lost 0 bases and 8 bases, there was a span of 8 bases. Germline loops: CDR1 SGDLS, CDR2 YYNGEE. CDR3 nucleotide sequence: TGTGCCAGCAGCGTAGGAGGAGGCGGCTACACCTTC. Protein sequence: CASSVGGGGYTF.

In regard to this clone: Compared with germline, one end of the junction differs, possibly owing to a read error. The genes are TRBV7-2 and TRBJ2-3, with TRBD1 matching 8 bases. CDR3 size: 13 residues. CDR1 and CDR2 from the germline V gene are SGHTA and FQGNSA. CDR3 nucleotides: TGTGCCAGCAGCTTAGCCGGGACAGGTACGCAGTATTTT. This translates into CASSLAGTGTQYF. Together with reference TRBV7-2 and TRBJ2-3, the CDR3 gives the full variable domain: GAGVSQSPSNKVTEKGKDVELRCDPISGHTALYWYRQSLGQGLEFLIYFQGNSAPDKSGLPSDRFSAERTGGSVSTLTIQRTQQEDSAVYLCASSLAGTGTQYFGPGTRLTVL.